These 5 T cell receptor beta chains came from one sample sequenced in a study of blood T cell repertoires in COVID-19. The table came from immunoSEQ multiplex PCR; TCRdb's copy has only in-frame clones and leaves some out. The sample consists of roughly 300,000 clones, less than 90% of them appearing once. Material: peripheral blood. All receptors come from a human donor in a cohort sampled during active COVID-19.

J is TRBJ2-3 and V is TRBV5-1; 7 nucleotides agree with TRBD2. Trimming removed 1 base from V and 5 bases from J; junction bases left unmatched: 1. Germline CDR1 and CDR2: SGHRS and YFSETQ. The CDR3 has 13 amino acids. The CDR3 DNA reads TGCGCCAGCAGCTTGAGCGGGGAAGATACGCAGTATTTT. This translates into CASSLSGEDTQYF.

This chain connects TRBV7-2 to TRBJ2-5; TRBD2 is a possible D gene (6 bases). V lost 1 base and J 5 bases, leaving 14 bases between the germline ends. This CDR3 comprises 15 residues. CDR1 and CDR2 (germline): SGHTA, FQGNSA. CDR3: CASSLVGGVGETQYF. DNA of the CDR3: TGTGCCAGCAGCTTAGTGGGGGGAGTGGGGGAGACCCAGTACTTC. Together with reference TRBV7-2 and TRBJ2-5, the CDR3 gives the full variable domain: GAGVSQSPSNKVTEKGKDVELRCDPISGHTALYWYRQSLGQGLEFLIYFQGNSAPDKSGLPSDRFSAERTGGSVSTLTIQRTQQEDSAVYLCASSLVGGVGETQYFGPGTRLLVL.

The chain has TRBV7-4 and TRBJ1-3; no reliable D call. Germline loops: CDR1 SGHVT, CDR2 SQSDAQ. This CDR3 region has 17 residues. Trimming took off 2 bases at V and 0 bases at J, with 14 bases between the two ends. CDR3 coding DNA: TGTGCCAGCAGCTTAAGAAAAGCTGCGGGCTCTGGAAACACCATATATTTT. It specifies CASSLRKAAGSGNTIYF.

The CDR3 nucleotides are TGTGCCAGTAGTATAGTCAGGCCGGGACTAGCGTTTGTGGATGAGCAGTTCTTC. This translates into CASSIVRPGLAFVDEQFF. This chain links TRBV19 with TRBJ2-1, with 10 bases aligning to TRBD2. V lost 1 base to trimming and J lost 8 bases; unmatched junction nucleotides: 14. The CDR3 runs to 18 residues. Germline V gene lookup returns CDR1 LNHDA and CDR2 SQIVND (reference sequence).

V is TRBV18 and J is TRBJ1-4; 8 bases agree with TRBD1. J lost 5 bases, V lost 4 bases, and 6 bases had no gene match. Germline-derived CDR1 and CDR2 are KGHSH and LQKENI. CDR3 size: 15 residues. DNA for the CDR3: TGTGCCAGCTCACGGTCGGACAGGGCAAATGAAAAACTGTTTTTT. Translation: CASSRSDRANEKLFF. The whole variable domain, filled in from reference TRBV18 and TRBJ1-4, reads NAGVMQNPRHLVRRRGQEARLRCSPMKGHSHVYWYRQLPEEGLKFMVYLQKENIIDESGMPKERFSAEFPKEGPSILRIQQVVRGDSAAYFCASSRSDRANEKLFFGSGTQLSVL.